The source of this T cell receptor (beta chain) is a study of shared clonotypes between healthy human individuals. Study conclusions and caveats: The rarefaction results pointed to incomplete sorted-subset sequencing despite large depth. Only blood underwent sampling, and tissue repertoires likely differ.

Over several immunoSEQ plates, each subset's genomic DNA was distributed in even portions. Clones were read by immunoSEQ multiplex PCR, and TCRdb kept only the in-frame ones, dropping some. The sample records approximately 530,000 clones, 90% to 97% being singletons. The trim removed 2 bases at V and 8 bases at J, leaving 2 bases unmatched. The germline CDR1 and CDR2 sequences are KGHSH and LQKENI. The CDR3 is made up of 14 amino acids. Concerning this clone itself: Its antigen is not known.

Each of the donors was a healthy adult who was HIV-negative and had not had a recent acute infection or vaccination. Sequencing input: naive CD4+ T cells sorted from blood. Subset in this sample: CD45RA+ positively selected. This TCR came from a woman aged 25-40 years in good health. The chain is built from TRBV18 and TRBJ2-1; 11 bases map to TRBD2. CDR3 region: CASSPILAGDEQFF. The CDR3 DNA sequence: TGTGCCAGCTCACCAATACTAGCGGGAGATGAGCAGTTCTTC.